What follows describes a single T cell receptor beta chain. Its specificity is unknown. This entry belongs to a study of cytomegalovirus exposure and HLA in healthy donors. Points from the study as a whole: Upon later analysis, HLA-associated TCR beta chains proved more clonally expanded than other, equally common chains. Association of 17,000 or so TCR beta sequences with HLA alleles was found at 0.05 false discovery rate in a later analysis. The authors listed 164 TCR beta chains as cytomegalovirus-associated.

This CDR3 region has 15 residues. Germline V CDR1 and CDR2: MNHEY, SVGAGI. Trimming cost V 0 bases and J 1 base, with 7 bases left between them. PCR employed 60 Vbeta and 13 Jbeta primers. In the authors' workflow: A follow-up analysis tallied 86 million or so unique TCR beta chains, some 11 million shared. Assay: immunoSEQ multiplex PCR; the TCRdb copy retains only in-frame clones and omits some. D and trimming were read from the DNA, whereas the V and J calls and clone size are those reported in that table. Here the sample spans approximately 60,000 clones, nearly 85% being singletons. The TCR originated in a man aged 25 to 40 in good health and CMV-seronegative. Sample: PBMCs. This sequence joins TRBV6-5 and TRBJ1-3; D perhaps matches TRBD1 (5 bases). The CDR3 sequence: CASSYSSGSGNTIYF. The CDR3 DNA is TGTGCCAGCAGTTACTCATCAGGGTCTGGAAACACCATATATTTT.